This TCR beta chain was profiled in a study of T cell responses to AZD1222 COVID-19 vaccine. In its sample, this clone was seen once. The antigen is undetermined. Libraries were prepared by immunoSEQ multiplex PCR; TCRdb keeps only in-frame clonotypes and omits some of them. This table holds 100,000 to 150,000 clones, about 87% found once. CDR1 is SGHVS, CDR2 FQNEAQ, per germline. Trimming removed 5 bases from V and 3 bases from J; junction bases left unmatched: 24. There are 21 residues in the CDR3. Study-wide results and limits: Just a handful of AZD1222 recipients were seropositive at baseline.

The sequence was collected from an adult in good health. V usage is TRBV7-8 and J usage is TRBJ1-3; 8 positions agree with TRBD1. The sample was peripheral blood, taken on day 0 of AZD1222 vaccination. The DNA of the CDR3 is TGTGCCAGCAGCCCACTTAAAGGGGACCGGGACAGGCACCGCGGTGGAAACACCATATATTTT. It yields the protein CASSPLKGDRDRHRGGNTIYF.